The clone carrying this T cell receptor beta chain was recorded at least ten times. Germline V gene lookup returns CDR1 SGHRS and CDR2 YFSETQ. The length of the CDR3 is 15 residues. J gave up 7 bases and V 4 bases, and 11 bases lay outside the gene matches. The sample belongs to a study of response to subunit inactivated influenza vaccine. Via MiXCR, TCRdb re-called the RT-PCR reads, giving one row per CDR3 protein. Of about 570,000 distinct CDR3 sequences listed, around 10% are singletons. The sample was also linked to a second study, of T cells expressing NK-cell markers. That source reports: UMIs accompanied the 5'RACE template switching by which TCR beta cDNA was made. Sorted CD3+CD56-NKG2C+, CD3+CD56+NKG2C+ and CD3+CD56+NKG2C- T cells supplied the TCR beta repertoires. Eight donors were sequenced, seven testing HCMV-seropositive and one testing seronegative. About six donors showed dominant NKG2C+ clonotypes comprising about 1.0-7.5% of their CD8+ T cells. These clonotypes, the leaders elsewhere, also led the CD3+CD56-NKG2C+ fraction in four donors.

The chain joins TRBV5-1 to TRBJ2-1; 7 bases line up with TRBD2. The receptor's source is a man aged 45-60 years who received an inactivated influenza vaccine. The sample consisted of PBMCs from blood, taken on the day of vaccination. This CDR3 is CASSPSGGSGNEQFF. In nucleotides, the CDR3 is TGCGCCAGCAGCCCGTCTGGCGGGAGCGGGAATGAGCAGTTCTTC.